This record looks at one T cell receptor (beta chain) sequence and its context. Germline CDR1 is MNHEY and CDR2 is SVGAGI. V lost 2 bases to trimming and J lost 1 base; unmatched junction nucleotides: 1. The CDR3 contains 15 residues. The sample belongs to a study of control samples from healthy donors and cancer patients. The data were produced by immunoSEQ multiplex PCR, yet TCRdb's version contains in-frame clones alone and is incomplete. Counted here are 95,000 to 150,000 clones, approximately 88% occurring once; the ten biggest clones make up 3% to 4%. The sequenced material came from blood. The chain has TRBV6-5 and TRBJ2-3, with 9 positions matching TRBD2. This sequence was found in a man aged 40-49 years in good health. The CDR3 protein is CASSYQRGGTDTQYF. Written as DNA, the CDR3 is TGTGCCAGCAGTTACCAGCGGGGGGGCACAGATACGCAGTATTTT.